The 22 T cell receptor beta chains below all came from one sample that was sequenced in a study of Graves' ophthalmopathy and Graves' hyperthyroidism. Beta-chain TCR CDR3 regions were amplified from RNA transcripts. The first round was an RT-PCR with HTBI primers, and the second round was a multiplex PCR. TCRdb reprocessed the multiplex PCR reads via MiXCR and lists one record per CDR3 protein. This table has about 480,000 distinct CDR3 sequences, about an eighth appearing once. Sequencing input: blood. These receptors were obtained from a woman under 40 with Graves' ophthalmopathy.

This clonotype was counted at least ten times. The V and J genes are TRBV6-5 and TRBJ1-1; 10 nucleotides line up with TRBD1. The V and J ends lost 2 bases and 3 bases, in that order; junction bases with no gene match: 6. This CDR3 is 16 amino acids long. CDR1 and CDR2 from the germline V gene are MNHEY and SVGAGI. The CDR3 loop reads CASSYDRGQWDTEAFF. The CDR3 DNA sequence: TGTGCCAGCAGTTACGACAGGGGGCAATGGGACACTGAAGCTTTCTTT.

This clonotype has at least ten counts. The CDR3, as DNA: TGTGCCAGCACCAACTCCTGGAACACCGGGGAGCTGTTTTTT. It specifies CASTNSWNTGELFF. The chain has TRBV6-2 or TRBV6-3 and TRBJ2-2, with D uncertain. The CDR3 totals 14 residues. Germline lookup yields CDR1 MNHEY and CDR2 SVGEGT. V lost 7 bases to trimming and J lost 1 base, with 10 bases between them.

Many counts were recorded for this clonotype. The V and J genes are TRBV27 and TRBJ2-7, with 7 positions matching TRBD1. The junction had 5 bases not matched to a gene; V was cut back by 6 bases and J by 3 bases. The germline gives CDR1 MNHEY, CDR2 SMNVEV (reference sequence). The CDR3 length is 13 residues. DNA of the CDR3: TGTGCCAGCAGGGAACAGGGGTTCTACGAGCAGTACTTC. It encodes CASREQGFYEQYF.

This clonotype was seen at least ten times. This sequence joins TRBV6-2 or TRBV6-3 and TRBJ1-5, with 9 positions matching TRBD1. After removal of 5 bases from V and 7 bases from J, the junction contained 6 bases not matched to a gene. Germline values: CDR1 MNHEY, CDR2 SVGEGT. The CDR3 is 14 residues long. CDR3 in amino acids: CASSRDRAEQPQHF. CDR3 sequence (DNA): TGTGCCAGCAGTCGGGACAGGGCTGAACAGCCCCAGCATTTT.

The chain has TRBV6-1 and TRBJ1-2; no firm D call. The CDR3 is 12 residues long. Germline CDR1 and CDR2: MNHNS and SASEGT. The germline V and J ends were trimmed by 7 bases and 4 bases, with 10 bases remaining between them. CDR3 bases: TGTGCCAGCAAAGAGGCAGCCTATGGCTACACCTTC. Translated: CASKEAAYGYTF.

This clonotype has ten or more counts. It is likely a read error, because the conserved phenylalanine at the end of the CDR3 is missing. V gene TRBV28 combines with J gene TRBJ1-2; 9 nucleotides agree with TRBD1. The V segment lost 3 bases and the J segment 1 base; nucleotides outside the gene matches: 3. The germline gives CDR1 MDHEN, CDR2 SYDVKM. The CDR3 extends over 15 amino acids. CDR3 protein: CASSFWTGDNYGYTS. CDR3 sequence (DNA): TGTGCCAGCAGTTTCTGGACAGGGGATAACTATGGCTACACCTCC.

In its sample, this clonotype was seen many times. The chain links TRBV6-2 or TRBV6-3 to TRBJ1-1; D call uncertain. The V gene lost 2 bases and the J gene lost 1 base, with 8 bases spanning the gap. Germline V gene sequence: CDR1 MNHEY, CDR2 SVGEGT. The CDR3 contains 14 residues. CDR3 nucleotides: TGTGCCAGCAGTTACACTTTCGAGAACACTGAAGCTTTCTTT. Protein sequence: CASSYTFENTEAFF.

This clonotype has ten or more counts. This chain joins TRBV6-1 and TRBJ1-1; TRBD1 matches at 8 bases. CDR3 length equals 14 residues. The germline V gene has CDR1 MNHNS and CDR2 SASEGT. The J segment lost 3 bases and the V segment lost 7 bases, leaving 7 bases of the junction unmatched. CDR3 loop: CASNPTGAHTEAFF. The CDR3 DNA is TGTGCCAGCAACCCGACAGGGGCGCACACTGAAGCTTTCTTT.

This clonotype was detected ten times or more. This sequence joins TRBV19 and TRBJ2-2; D is undetermined. The germline V and J ends were trimmed by 5 bases and 5 bases, with 9 bases remaining between them. The CDR3 is 13 amino acids. Germline V gene lookup returns CDR1 LNHDA and CDR2 SQIVND (reference sequence). This chain's CDR3 is CASSFGRTGELFF. DNA for the CDR3: TGTGCCAGTAGTTTTGGTCGAACCGGGGAGCTGTTTTTT.

The sample holds many counts of this clonotype. CDR3 bases: TGCAGTGCCTATAGGACAGGGATCTATGGCTACACCTTC. Residues: CSAYRTGIYGYTF. The V and J genes are TRBV20-1 and TRBJ1-2; 8 positions match TRBD1. The V gene's germline CDR1 is DFQATT and CDR2 SNEGSKA (reference sequence). This CDR3 spans 13 amino acids. Trimming cost V 6 bases and J 4 bases; bases outside gene matches: 7.

This clonotype showed up many times. This chain links TRBV28 with TRBJ2-7; D is perhaps TRBD2 (5 bases). There are 14 residues in the CDR3. Germline CDR1 MDHEN, CDR2 SYDVKM. Deletions cut 5 bases from V and 0 bases from J, with 11 bases between. CDR3 region: CASSPGESSYEQYF. CDR3 coding DNA: TGTGCCAGCAGTCCCGGGGAGAGCTCCTACGAGCAGTACTTC.

This clonotype was picked up many times. The chain employs TRBV6-2 or TRBV6-3 and TRBJ2-5; 9 nucleotides agree with TRBD2. The germline CDR1 and CDR2 sequences are MNHEY and SVGEGT. V was pared by 2 bases and J by 3 bases, with 4 bases of the junction left unmatched. The CDR3 sequence is 15 residues long. This CDR3 reads CASSYAASGKETQYF. CDR3 nucleotides: TGTGCCAGCAGTTACGCGGCTAGCGGGAAAGAGACCCAGTACTTC.

This clonotype was seen many times. The chain combines TRBV12-5 with TRBJ2-5; 8 bases are a match to TRBD1. Germline CDR1 LGHNT, CDR2 FRNRAP. With 0 bases clipped from V and 3 bases from J, the junction kept 6 bases outside the gene matches. The length of the CDR3 is 16 residues. The CDR3 loop is CASGLVHDRGKETQYF. For the CDR3, the DNA is TGTGCTAGTGGTTTGGTACACGACAGGGGCAAAGAGACCCAGTACTTC. The whole variable domain, remainder taken from reference TRBV12-5 and TRBJ2-5, is DARVTQTPRHKVTEMGQEVTMRCQPILGHNTVFWYRQTMMQGLELLAYFRNRAPLDDSGMPKDRFSAEMPDATLATLKIQPSEPRDSAVYFCASGLVHDRGKETQYFGPGTRLLVL.

This clonotype has ten or more counts. This rearrangement joins TRBV28 to TRBJ2-5; tentatively, D is TRBD1 (6 bases). This CDR3 contains 14 residues. Germline V gives CDR1 MDHEN, CDR2 SYDVKM. V was trimmed by 3 bases and J by 4 bases, leaving 12 bases between them. Here the CDR3 DNA reads TGTGCCAGCAGTTTTCCTGGGGGCGGAGAGACCCAGTACTTC. As protein: CASSFPGGGETQYF.

The rearrangement links TRBV6-2 or TRBV6-3 to TRBJ2-7; TRBD2 is a possible D gene (5 bases). The length of the CDR3 is 15 residues. Trimming removed 7 bases at V and 0 bases at J, with 16 bases between. Germline lookup yields CDR1 MNHEY and CDR2 SVGEGT. The CDR3 DNA sequence: TGTGCCAGCACCTTGGGCGGACTGAGCTCCTACGAGCAGTACTTC. Protein sequence: CASTLGGLSSYEQYF.

Many counts were recorded for this clonotype. The chain couples TRBV6-1 to TRBJ2-7; the D gene is possibly TRBD1 (5 bases). CDR3 length: 13 residues. In germline, CDR1 is MNHNS, CDR2 SASEGT. Trimming removed 5 bases from V and 7 bases from J, with 15 bases in between. This chain's CDR3 is CASSTQRGSEQYF. The CDR3, as DNA: TGTGCCAGCAGTACACAAAGGGGAAGTGAGCAGTACTTC.

J is TRBJ2-7 and V is TRBV2; D call uncertain. Trimming took off 7 bases at V and 3 bases at J, with 7 bases between the two ends. The CDR3 covers 11 residues. CDR1 is SNHLY, CDR2 FYNNEI, per germline. CDR3 in amino acids: CASTGYYEQYF. The DNA for the CDR3 is TGTGCCAGCACCGGCTACTACGAGCAGTACTTC.

This clonotype was seen ten or more times. The rearrangement uses TRBV18 and TRBJ1-1; D is unclear. Trimming cost V 3 bases and J 5 bases, with 10 bases left between them. CDR3 size: 13 residues. CDR1 is KGHSH, CDR2 LQKENI, per germline. CDR3 coding DNA: TGTGCCAGCTCACCGATCCAGGTAACTGAAGCTTTCTTT. It codes for CASSPIQVTEAFF.

The genes are TRBV7-3 and TRBJ2-7, with D unresolved. Trimming pared 1 base from V and 1 base from J, leaving 8 bases between. The germline V gene has CDR1 SGHTA and CDR2 FQGTGA. The CDR3 covers 14 residues. The CDR3 DNA reads as TGTGCCAGCAGCTTAAAGTCCGGGTCCTACGAGCAGTACTTC. Residues: CASSLKSGSYEQYF.

In its sample, this clonotype was seen many times. The CDR3 DNA follows: TGTGCCAGCAGTTACTACCGGGACAGCTCCTACGAGCAGTACTTC. It yields the protein CASSYYRDSSYEQYF. This sequence joins TRBV6-5 and TRBJ2-7; 7 bases are shared with TRBD1. CDR1 is MNHEY and CDR2 is SVGAGI in the germline V gene. With 1 base clipped from V and 0 bases from J, the junction kept 3 bases outside the gene matches. The CDR3 sequence is 15 residues long.

This clonotype was observed a few times. V usage is TRBV10-1 and J usage is TRBJ2-5; a weak D match, TRBD2 (5 bases). Germline V gives CDR1 WNHNN, CDR2 SYGVQD (reference sequence). Trimming left V 3 bases short and J 5 bases short, with 19 bases between. This CDR3 has 16 residues. CDR3 coding DNA: TGCGCCAGCAGTGAAGCCGGGGTGGGGTCATTGGAGACCCAGTACTTC. Amino acid sequence: CASSEAGVGSLETQYF.

This clonotype was detected ten times or more. The chain combines TRBV20-1 with TRBJ1-2, with a weak D call TRBD1 (5 bases). The CDR3 has 13 residues. V gave up 5 bases and J gave up 0 bases, with 10 bases separating them. Germline V gene data show CDR1 as DFQATT and CDR2 as SNEGSKA (reference sequence). CDR3 in amino acids: CSAEGRSNYGYTF. In DNA form, the CDR3 reads TGCAGTGCTGAGGGACGGTCTAACTATGGCTACACCTTC.